This T cell receptor (beta chain) was retrieved from a study of blood T cell repertoires in COVID-19. Produced via immunoSEQ multiplex PCR; TCRdb's table is partial and in-frame only. The sample lists about 270,000 clones, 80% to 90% occurring once. The V and J ends lost 0 bases and 9 bases respectively, with 9 bases between them. CDR1 is SGHTA and CDR2 is FQGTGA in the germline V gene. The CDR3 consists of 13 residues. This clonotype was sampled from a woman in her 50s with acute or convalescent COVID-19. V gene TRBV7-3 combines with J gene TRBJ2-1; tentative D call: TRBD2 (6 bases). Sequencing used peripheral blood. CDR3 in DNA: TGTGCCAGCAGCTTAACCCCCGGGAGTGAGCAGTTCTTC. Protein product: CASSLTPGSEQFF.